This section outlines one T cell receptor beta chain sequence together with its context. The CDR3 is 17 residues long. The J segment lost 6 bases and the V segment lost 0 bases, leaving 8 bases of the junction unmatched. Germline assignment: CDR1 LGHNA and CDR2 YNFKEQ. The entry originates in a study of blood T cell repertoires in COVID-19. The overall study: Nucleic acid was either cDNA or gDNA, and it came from T cells, B-cell-depleted T cells, or PBMCs.

Generated by immunoSEQ multiplex PCR, the TCRdb table keeps only in-frame clones and is missing some. The data hold about 200,000 clones, with about 80% observed a single time. The sequence derives from a man aged 60 to 75 with acute or convalescent COVID-19. J is TRBJ2-2 and V is TRBV4-2, with 9 bases identical to TRBD2. Sequencing used peripheral blood. CDR3 region: CASSQDQASGNAGELFF. As DNA, the CDR3 is TGTGCCAGCAGCCAAGATCAGGCTAGCGGGAATGCCGGGGAGCTGTTTTTT.